This TCR beta chain stems from a study of regulatory T cells in long-lasting Graves disease. Study context: By definition, persistent Graves' disease involved antithyroid drugs for over 5 years alongside positive TSH receptor antibodies.

CDR3 size: 12 residues. The V end was cut by 5 bases, the J end by 11 bases, with 15 bases between. The table lists this clonotype with many counts. The antigen is undetermined. Study results and caveats: The TCR repertoire of persistent Graves' patients was less diverse than that of newly diagnosed ones. Thyroid tissue went unstudied; only peripheral blood was examined.

The time point: persistent/refractory GD, antithyroid drugs over 5 years with positive TRAb. PBMC-derived RNA was used for the TCR library. For TCR beta, libraries came from iRepertoire HTBI primers and Arm-PCR of CDR3 regions. TCRdb ran MiXCR on the multiplex PCR reads and lists one entry per CDR3 protein. The repertoire includes roughly 300,000 distinct CDR3 sequences, 22% of them detected once, and around 50% sits in the top ten. Here the sequenced sample was peripheral blood mononuclear cells (PBMCs), taken when the disease was refractory, from a patient treated with antithyroid drugs. This chain connects TRBV12-3 or TRBV12-4 to TRBJ1-1; weak D call: TRBD1 (5 bases). The source is a female donor with Graves disease. The CDR3 loop reads CASSRRDLGAFF. CDR3 DNA sequence: TGTGCCAGCAGTCGCCGGGACTTGGGGGCTTTCTTT.